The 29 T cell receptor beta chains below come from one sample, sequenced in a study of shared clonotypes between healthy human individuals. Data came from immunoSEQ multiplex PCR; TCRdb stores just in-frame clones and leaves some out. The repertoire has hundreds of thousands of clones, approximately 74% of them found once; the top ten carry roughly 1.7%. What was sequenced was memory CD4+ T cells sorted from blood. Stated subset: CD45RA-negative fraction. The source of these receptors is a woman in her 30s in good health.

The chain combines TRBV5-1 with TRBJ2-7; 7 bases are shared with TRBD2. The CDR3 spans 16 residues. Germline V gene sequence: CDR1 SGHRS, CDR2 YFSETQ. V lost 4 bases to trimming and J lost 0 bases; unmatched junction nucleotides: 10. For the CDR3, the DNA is TGCGCCAGCAGCCCTGGACCGGGGGGTAGCTCCTACGAGCAGTACTTC. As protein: CASSPGPGGSSYEQYF.

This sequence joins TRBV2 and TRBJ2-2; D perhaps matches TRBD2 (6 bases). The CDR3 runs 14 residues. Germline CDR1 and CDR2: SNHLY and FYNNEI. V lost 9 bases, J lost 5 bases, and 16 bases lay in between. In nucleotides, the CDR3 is TGTGCCAGACGACGGGGGAGAGGGACCGGGGAGCTGTTTTTT. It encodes CARRRGRGTGELFF.

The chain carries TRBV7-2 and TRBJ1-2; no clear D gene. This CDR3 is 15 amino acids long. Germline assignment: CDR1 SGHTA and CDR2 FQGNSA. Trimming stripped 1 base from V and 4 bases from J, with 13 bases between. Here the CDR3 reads CASSLVYTQGYGYTF. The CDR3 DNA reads TGTGCCAGCAGCTTAGTATATACCCAAGGCTATGGCTACACCTTC.

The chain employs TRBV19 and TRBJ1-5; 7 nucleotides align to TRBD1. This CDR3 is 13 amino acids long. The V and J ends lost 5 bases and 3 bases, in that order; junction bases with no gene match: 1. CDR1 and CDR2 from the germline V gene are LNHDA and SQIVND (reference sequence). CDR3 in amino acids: CASSGTVNQPQHF. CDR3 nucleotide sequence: TGTGCCAGTAGTGGGACAGTCAATCAGCCCCAGCATTTT.

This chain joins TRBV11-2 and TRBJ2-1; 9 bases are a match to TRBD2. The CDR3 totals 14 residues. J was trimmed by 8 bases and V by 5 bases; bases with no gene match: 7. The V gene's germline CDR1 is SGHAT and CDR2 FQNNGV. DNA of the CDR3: TGTGCCAGCAGCCGGACTAGCGAGGGTTATGAGCAGTTCTTC. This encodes CASSRTSEGYEQFF.

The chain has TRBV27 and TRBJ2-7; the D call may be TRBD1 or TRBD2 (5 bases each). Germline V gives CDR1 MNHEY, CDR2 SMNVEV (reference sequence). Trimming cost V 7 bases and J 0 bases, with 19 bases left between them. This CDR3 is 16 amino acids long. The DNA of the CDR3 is TGTGCCAGCACACCGGGACCTACCTGGAGCTCCTACGAGCAGTACTTC. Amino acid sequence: CASTPGPTWSSYEQYF.

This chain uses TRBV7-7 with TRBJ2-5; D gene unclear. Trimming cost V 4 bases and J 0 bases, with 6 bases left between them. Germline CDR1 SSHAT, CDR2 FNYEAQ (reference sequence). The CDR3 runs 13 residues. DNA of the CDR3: TGTGCCAGCAGCTCTATCCACCAAGAGACCCAGTACTTC. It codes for CASSSIHQETQYF.

The CDR3 bases are TGTGCCTCACTCTCGATCGGTGGCGGGAACACTGAAGCTTTCTTT. Translating it yields CASLSIGGGNTEAFF. The chain carries TRBV28 and TRBJ1-1, with no clear D. The CDR3 length is 15 residues. From germline, CDR1 is MDHEN and CDR2 SYDVKM. Trimming took 11 bases from V and 1 from J, leaving 20 bases between them.

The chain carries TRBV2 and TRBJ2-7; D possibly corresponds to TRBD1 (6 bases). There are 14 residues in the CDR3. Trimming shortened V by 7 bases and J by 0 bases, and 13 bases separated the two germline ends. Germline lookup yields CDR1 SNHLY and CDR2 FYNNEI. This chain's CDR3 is CASTNAQGSYEQYF. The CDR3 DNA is TGTGCCAGCACCAATGCACAGGGCTCCTACGAGCAGTACTTC.

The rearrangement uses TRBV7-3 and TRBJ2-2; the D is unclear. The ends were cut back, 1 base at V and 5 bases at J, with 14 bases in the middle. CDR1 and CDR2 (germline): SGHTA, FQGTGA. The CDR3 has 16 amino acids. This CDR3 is CASSLKIWVKTGELFF. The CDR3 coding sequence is TGTGCCAGCAGCTTAAAGATTTGGGTAAAAACCGGGGAGCTGTTTTTT. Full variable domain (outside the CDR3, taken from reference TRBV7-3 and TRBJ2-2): GAGVSQTPSNKVTEKGKYVELRCDPISGHTALYWYRQSLGQGPEFLIYFQGTGAADDSGLPNDRFFAVRPEGSVSTLKIQRTERGDSAVYLCASSLKIWVKTGELFFGEGSRLTVL.

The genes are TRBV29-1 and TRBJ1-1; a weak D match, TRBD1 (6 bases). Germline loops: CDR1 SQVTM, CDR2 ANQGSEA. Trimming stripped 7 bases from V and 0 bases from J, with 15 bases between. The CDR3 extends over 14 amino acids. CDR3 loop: CSARTANMNTEAFF. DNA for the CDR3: TGCAGCGCCCGGACAGCCAACATGAACACTGAAGCTTTCTTT.

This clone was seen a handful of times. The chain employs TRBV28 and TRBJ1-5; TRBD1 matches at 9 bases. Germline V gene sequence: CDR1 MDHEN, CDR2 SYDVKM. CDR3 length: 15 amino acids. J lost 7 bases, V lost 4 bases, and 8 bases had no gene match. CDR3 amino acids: CASSSGTGRTQPQHF. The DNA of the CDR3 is TGTGCCAGCAGTTCCGGGACAGGGAGGACCCAGCCCCAGCATTTT.

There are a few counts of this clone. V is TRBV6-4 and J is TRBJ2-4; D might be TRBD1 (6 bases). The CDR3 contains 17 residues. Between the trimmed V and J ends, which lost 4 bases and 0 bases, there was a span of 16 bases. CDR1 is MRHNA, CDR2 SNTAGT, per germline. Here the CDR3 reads CASSVRTPGEAKNIQYF. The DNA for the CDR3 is TGTGCCAGCAGTGTCAGAACCCCAGGGGAAGCCAAAAACATTCAGTACTTC.

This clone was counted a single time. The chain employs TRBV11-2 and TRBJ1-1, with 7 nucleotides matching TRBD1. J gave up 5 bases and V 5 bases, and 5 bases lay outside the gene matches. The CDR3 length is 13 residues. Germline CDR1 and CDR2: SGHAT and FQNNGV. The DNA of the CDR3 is TGTGCCAGCAGCCGACAGGGTAGAACTGAAGCTTTCTTT. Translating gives CASSRQGRTEAFF.

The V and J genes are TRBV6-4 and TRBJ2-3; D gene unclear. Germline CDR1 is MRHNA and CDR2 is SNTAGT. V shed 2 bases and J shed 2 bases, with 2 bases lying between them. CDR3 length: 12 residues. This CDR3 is CASSDATDTQYF. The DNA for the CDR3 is TGTGCCAGCAGTGACGCCACAGATACGCAGTATTTT.

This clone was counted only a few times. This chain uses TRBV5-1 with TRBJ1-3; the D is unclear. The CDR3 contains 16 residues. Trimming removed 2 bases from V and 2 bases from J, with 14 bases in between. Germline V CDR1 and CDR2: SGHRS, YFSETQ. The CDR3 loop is CASSFSGSETGNTIYF. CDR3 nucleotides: TGCGCCAGCAGCTTTTCGGGCAGCGAGACTGGAAACACCATATATTTT.

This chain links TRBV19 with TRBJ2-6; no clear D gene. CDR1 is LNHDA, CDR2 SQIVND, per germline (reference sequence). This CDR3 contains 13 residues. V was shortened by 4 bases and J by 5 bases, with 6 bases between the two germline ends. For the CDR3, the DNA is TGTGCCAGTAGTACACAGAGGGCCAACGTCCTGACTTTC. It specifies CASSTQRANVLTF.

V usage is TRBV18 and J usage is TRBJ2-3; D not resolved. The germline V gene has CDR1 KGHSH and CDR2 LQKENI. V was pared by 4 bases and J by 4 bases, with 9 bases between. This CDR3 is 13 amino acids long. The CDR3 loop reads CASSRSEADTQYF. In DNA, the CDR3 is TGTGCCAGCTCACGATCAGAGGCAGATACGCAGTATTTT.

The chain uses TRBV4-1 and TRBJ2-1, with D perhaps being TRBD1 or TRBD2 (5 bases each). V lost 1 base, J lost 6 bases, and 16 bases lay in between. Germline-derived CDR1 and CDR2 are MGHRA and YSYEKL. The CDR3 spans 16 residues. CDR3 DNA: TGCGCCAGCAGCCAAGTTCTGGGACGATGGACCAATGAGCAGTTCTTC. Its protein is CASSQVLGRWTNEQFF.

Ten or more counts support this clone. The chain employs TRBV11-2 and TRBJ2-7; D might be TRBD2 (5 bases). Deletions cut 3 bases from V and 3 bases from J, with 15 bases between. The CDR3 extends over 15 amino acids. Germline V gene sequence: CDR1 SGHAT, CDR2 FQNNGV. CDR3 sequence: CASSFPGTGFYEQYF. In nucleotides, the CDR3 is TGTGCCAGCAGCTTTCCCGGCACGGGGTTCTACGAGCAGTACTTC. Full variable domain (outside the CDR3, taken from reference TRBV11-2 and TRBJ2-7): EAGVAQSPRYKIIEKRQSVAFWCNPISGHATLYWYQQILGQGPKLLIQFQNNGVVDDSQLPKDRFSAERLKGVDSTLKIQPAKLEDSAVYLCASSFPGTGFYEQYFGPGTRLTVT.

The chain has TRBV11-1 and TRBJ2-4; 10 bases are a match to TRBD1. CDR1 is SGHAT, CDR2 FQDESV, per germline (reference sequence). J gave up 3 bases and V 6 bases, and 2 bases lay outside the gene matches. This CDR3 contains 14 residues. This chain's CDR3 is CASSWDRGKNIQYF. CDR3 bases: TGTGCCAGCAGTTGGGACAGGGGCAAAAACATTCAGTACTTC.

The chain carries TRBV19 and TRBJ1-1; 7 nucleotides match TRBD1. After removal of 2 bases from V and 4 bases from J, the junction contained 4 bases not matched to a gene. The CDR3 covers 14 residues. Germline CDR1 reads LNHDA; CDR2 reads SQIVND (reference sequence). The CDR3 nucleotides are TGTGCCAGTAGTATAACAGGGGTTGCCACTGAAGCTTTCTTT. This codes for CASSITGVATEAFF.

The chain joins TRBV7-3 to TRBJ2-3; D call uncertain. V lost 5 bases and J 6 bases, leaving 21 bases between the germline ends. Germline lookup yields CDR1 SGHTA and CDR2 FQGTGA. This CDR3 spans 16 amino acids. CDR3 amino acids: CASSPEVNFQSDTQYF. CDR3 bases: TGTGCCAGCAGCCCAGAAGTCAATTTTCAGAGTGATACGCAGTATTTT.

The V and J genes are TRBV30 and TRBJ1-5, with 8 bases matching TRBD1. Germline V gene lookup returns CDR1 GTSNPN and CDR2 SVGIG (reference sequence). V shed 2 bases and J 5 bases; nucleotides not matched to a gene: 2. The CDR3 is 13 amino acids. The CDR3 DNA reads TGTGCCTGGAGTACACAGGGGGATCAGCCCCAGCATTTT. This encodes CAWSTQGDQPQHF.

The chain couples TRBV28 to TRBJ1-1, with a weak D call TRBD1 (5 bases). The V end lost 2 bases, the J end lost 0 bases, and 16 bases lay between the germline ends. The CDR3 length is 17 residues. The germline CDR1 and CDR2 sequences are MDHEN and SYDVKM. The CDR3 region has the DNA TGTGCCAGCAGTTTAAGACCCTACAGGAACATGAACACTGAAGCTTTCTTT. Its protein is CASSLRPYRNMNTEAFF.

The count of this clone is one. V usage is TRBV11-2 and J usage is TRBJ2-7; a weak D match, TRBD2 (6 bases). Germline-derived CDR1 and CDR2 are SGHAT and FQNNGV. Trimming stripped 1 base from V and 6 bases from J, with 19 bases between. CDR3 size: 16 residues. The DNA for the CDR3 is TGTGCCAGCAGCTTAGCCCAAACGGGAGTACGTTTCGAGCAGTACTTC. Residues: CASSLAQTGVRFEQYF. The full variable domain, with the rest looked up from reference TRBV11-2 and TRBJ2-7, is EAGVAQSPRYKIIEKRQSVAFWCNPISGHATLYWYQQILGQGPKLLIQFQNNGVVDDSQLPKDRFSAERLKGVDSTLKIQPAKLEDSAVYLCASSLAQTGVRFEQYFGPGTRLTVT.

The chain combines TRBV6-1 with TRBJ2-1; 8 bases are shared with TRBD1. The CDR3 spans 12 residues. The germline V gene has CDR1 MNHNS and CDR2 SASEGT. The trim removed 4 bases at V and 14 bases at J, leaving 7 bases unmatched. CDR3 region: CASSGNRGNEFF. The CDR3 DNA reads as TGTGCCAGCAGTGGAAACAGGGGGAACGAGTTCTTC.

As DNA, the CDR3 is TGTGCCAGTAGTAAGGGACAGAGGGGTCAGCCCCAGCATTTT. Its protein product is CASSKGQRGQPQHF. The chain combines TRBV19 with TRBJ1-5; TRBD1 matches at 7 bases. The CDR3 sequence is 14 residues long. Trimming removed 4 bases from V and 6 bases from J; junction bases left unmatched: 6. CDR1 LNHDA and CDR2 SQIVND come from the germline V gene (reference sequence).

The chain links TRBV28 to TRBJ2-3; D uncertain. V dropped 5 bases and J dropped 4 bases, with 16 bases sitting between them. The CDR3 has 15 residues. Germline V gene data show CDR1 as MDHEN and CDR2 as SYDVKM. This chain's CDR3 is CASSIRVRNADTQYF. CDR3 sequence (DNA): TGTGCCAGCAGTATCAGAGTCAGGAATGCAGATACGCAGTATTTT.